The sequence of this T cell receptor (beta chain) was determined in a study of identical twins. Healthy Caucasians, and only they, were the donors. General study findings and limits: Beta out-of-frame sequences showed weaker excess sharing between twins.

The table lists this clonotype with many counts. Its antigen remains unidentified. One entry per CDR3 protein results from TCRdb running MiXCR on the 5' RACE reads. The profile shows around 250,000 distinct CDR3 sequences, more than 9.5% of them singletons. V lost 1 base and J lost 4; bases outside the gene matches: 6. The CDR3 runs to 16 residues. The germline V gene encodes CDR1 SGHRS and CDR2 YFSETQ. A further study also used this sample, focusing on yellow fever vaccine responses in identical twins.

The chain employs TRBV5-1 and TRBJ2-3, with TRBD1 identical over 10 bases. The sample taken for sequencing was memory (CD45RO+) T cells sorted from blood. This receptor was obtained from a woman under 30 in good health. The CDR3 region has the DNA TGCGCCAGCAGCTTGCATGGGACAGGGGTCGCAGATACGCAGTATTTT. This translates into CASSLHGTGVADTQYF.